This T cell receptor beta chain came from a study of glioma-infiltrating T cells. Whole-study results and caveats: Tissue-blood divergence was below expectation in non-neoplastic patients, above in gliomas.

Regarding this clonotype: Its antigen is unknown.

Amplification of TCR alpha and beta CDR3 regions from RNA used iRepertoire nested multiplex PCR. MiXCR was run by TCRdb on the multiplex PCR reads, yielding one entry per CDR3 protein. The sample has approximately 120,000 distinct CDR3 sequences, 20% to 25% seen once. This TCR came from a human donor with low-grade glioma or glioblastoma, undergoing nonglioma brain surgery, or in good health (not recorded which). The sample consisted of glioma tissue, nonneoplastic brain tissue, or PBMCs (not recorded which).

The CDR3 nucleotides are TGTGCCAGCAGCTTGGAGGGGACAGCTACTAACTATGGCTACACCTTC. Encoded protein: CASSLEGTATNYGYTF. This chain joins TRBV5-5 and TRBJ1-2; TRBD1 aligns across 7 bases. V trimming: 0 bases; J trimming: 0 bases; junction bases outside the gene matches: 5. Germline assignment: CDR1 SGHKS and CDR2 YYEKEE (reference sequence). The CDR3 extends over 16 amino acids.